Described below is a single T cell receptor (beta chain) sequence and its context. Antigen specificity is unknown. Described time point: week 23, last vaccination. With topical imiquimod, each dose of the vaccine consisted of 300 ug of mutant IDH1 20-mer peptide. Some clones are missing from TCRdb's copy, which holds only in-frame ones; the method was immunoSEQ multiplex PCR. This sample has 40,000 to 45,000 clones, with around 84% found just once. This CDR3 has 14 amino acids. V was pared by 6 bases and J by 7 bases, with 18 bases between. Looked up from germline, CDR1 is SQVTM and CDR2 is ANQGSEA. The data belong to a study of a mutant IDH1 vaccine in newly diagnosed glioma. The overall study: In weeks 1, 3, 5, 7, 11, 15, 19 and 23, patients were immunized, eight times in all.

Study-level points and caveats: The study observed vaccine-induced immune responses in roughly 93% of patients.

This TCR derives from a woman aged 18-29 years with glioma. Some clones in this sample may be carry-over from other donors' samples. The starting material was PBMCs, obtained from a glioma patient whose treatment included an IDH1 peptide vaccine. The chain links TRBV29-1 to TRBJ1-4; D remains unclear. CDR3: CSVDFTGYGEKLFF. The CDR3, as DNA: TGCAGCGTCGACTTCACCGGATACGGTGAAAAACTGTTTTTT.